This T cell receptor (beta chain) is from a study of T-cell reconstitution after alpha-beta-depleted transplantation in children. Study outcomes and limitations: After one year, T-cell counts and TCRbeta diversity mostly came from new T cells.

For TCRbeta, the library was prepared with unique molecular identifiers. Using its own MiXCR run on the PCR reads, TCRdb lists one record per CDR3 protein. The table records about 250,000 distinct CDR3 sequences, more than 20% of them present only once. As for this clonotype: Its target is not known.

The V end was cut by 2 bases, the J end by 1 base, with 12 bases between. The V gene's germline CDR1 is MGHRA and CDR2 YSYEKL. The CDR3 covers 15 residues. The TCR comes from a female patient aged 2 to 10 who had a stem cell transplant for congenital amegakaryocytic thrombocytopenia, so the T cells may come from the graft donor. The chain employs TRBV4-1 and TRBJ2-7; D is tentatively TRBD1 or TRBD2 (5 bases each). The material sequenced was PBMCs, mostly from graft donor cells, taken 360 days after TCRalphabeta/CD19-depleted stem cell transplant. CDR3 residues: CASSQQGVGSYEQYF. The CDR3 region has the DNA TGCGCCAGCAGCCAACAGGGAGTTGGTTCCTACGAGCAGTACTTC.